These 27 T cell receptor beta chains came from one sample sequenced in a study of blood T cell repertoires in COVID-19. Only in-frame clones appear in the TCRdb table, and some are missing; sequencing was by immunoSEQ multiplex PCR. The sample lists over 45,000 clones, around 79% occurring once. Sequencing was carried out using peripheral blood. These TCRs come from a human donor with active or convalescent COVID-19. The donor label of this sample is uncertain.

The chain uses TRBV7-2 and TRBJ2-3, with TRBD2 matching 9 bases. V lost 2 bases to trimming and J lost 7 bases; unmatched junction nucleotides: 4. Germline V CDR1 and CDR2: SGHTA, FQGNSA. The CDR3 covers 14 residues. CDR3 nucleotides: TGTGCCAGCAGCTTACGGCGGGAGGGGAATACGCAGTATTTT. This gives the protein CASSLRREGNTQYF.

The chain carries TRBV30 and TRBJ1-3; the D is unclear. Looked up from germline, CDR1 is GTSNPN and CDR2 is SVGIG (reference sequence). The V end lost 2 bases, the J end lost 4 bases, and 15 bases lay between the germline ends. This CDR3 region has 15 residues. Written as DNA, the CDR3 is TGTGCCTGGAGTCTCGACTCAAACGGAGGAAACACCATATATTTT. It encodes CAWSLDSNGGNTIYF.

The genes are TRBV27 and TRBJ1-5; maybe TRBD1 (5 bases). Trimming left V 0 bases short and J 6 bases short, with 9 bases between. CDR1 and CDR2 (germline): MNHEY, SMNVEV (reference sequence). CDR3 length equals 14 residues. The CDR3 sequence: CASSLSGVGQPQHF. CDR3 in DNA: TGTGCCAGCAGTTTATCAGGGGTGGGTCAGCCCCAGCATTTT.

This clone was seen once. The chain links TRBV9 to TRBJ1-2, with D hard to call. Per germline, CDR1 SGDLS and CDR2 YYNGEE. V was clipped by 0 bases and J by 4 bases, with 13 bases between them. This CDR3 region has 15 residues. The CDR3 here is CASSVGAGLTYGYTF. For the CDR3, the DNA is TGTGCCAGCAGCGTAGGGGCAGGCCTCACCTATGGCTACACCTTC. Full variable domain (outside the CDR3, taken from reference TRBV9 and TRBJ1-2): DSGVTQTPKHLITATGQRVTLRCSPRSGDLSVYWYQQSLDQGLQFLIQYYNGEERAKGNILERFSAQQFPDLHSELNLSSLELGDSALYFCASSVGAGLTYGYTFGSGTRLTVV.

This chain joins TRBV28 and TRBJ1-2, with 9 bases aligning to TRBD1. The germline V gene encodes CDR1 MDHEN and CDR2 SYDVKM. The junction had 6 bases not matched to a gene; V was cut back by 2 bases and J by 8 bases. CDR3 length equals 14 residues. This CDR3 is CASSLGDRAWGYTF. The CDR3 nucleotides read TGTGCCAGCAGTTTAGGGGACAGGGCTTGGGGCTACACCTTC.

The chain employs TRBV11-2 and TRBJ1-2; D might be TRBD1 (6 bases). Germline V gene data show CDR1 as SGHAT and CDR2 as FQNNGV. This CDR3 is 15 amino acids long. V dropped 7 bases and J dropped 0 bases, with 15 bases sitting between them. CDR3 sequence: CASIPPGAPNYGYTF. The DNA of the CDR3 is TGTGCCAGCATCCCGCCAGGGGCGCCTAACTATGGCTACACCTTC.

The V call is TRBV18, the J call TRBJ2-1; 9 bases agree with TRBD2. Trimming cost V 3 bases and J 6 bases; bases outside gene matches: 6. The CDR3 loop spans 15 amino acids. From germline, CDR1 is KGHSH and CDR2 LQKENI. CDR3: CASSPSVAGANEQFF. CDR3 in DNA: TGTGCCAGCTCACCCTCGGTAGCGGGGGCCAATGAGCAGTTCTTC. Complete variable domain (other parts from reference TRBV18 and TRBJ2-1): NAGVMQNPRHLVRRRGQEARLRCSPMKGHSHVYWYRQLPEEGLKFMVYLQKENIIDESGMPKERFSAEFPKEGPSILRIQQVVRGDSAAYFCASSPSVAGANEQFFGPGTRLTVL.

This chain links TRBV7-5 with TRBJ2-7; the table's D gene call, TRBD2, was not cross checked with the DNA. TRBV7-5 is a documented pseudogene. The length of the CDR3 is 15 residues. CDR3 amino acids: CVRSLPALAHYEQYF. CDR3 DNA: TGTGTCAGAAGCTTACCCGCGCTAGCGCACTACGAGCAGTACTTC.

This rearrangement joins TRBV27 to TRBJ2-7, with TRBD1 identical over 10 bases. The V segment lost 4 bases and the J segment 2 bases; nucleotides outside the gene matches: 5. The CDR3 consists of 15 residues. The germline CDR1 and CDR2 sequences are MNHEY and SMNVEV (reference sequence). Here the CDR3 reads CASSSIGTGAYEQYF. The CDR3 bases are TGTGCCAGCAGTTCTATCGGGACAGGGGCCTACGAGCAGTACTTC.

The V gene is TRBV28, the J gene TRBJ2-7, with 7 nucleotides matching TRBD2. In germline, CDR1 is MDHEN, CDR2 SYDVKM. This CDR3 region has 12 residues. J lost 0 bases, V lost 9 bases, and 2 bases had no gene match. The CDR3 coding sequence is TGTGCCAGTGGGGGGGGCTCCTACGAGCAGTACTTC. The encoded protein is CASGGGSYEQYF.

V is TRBV7-3 and J is TRBJ2-1; D unclear. Between the trimmed V and J ends, which lost 1 base and 6 bases, there was a span of 16 bases. CDR1 is SGHTA and CDR2 is FQGTGA in the germline V gene. The CDR3 sequence is 16 residues long. CDR3 bases: TGTGCCAGCAGCTTAAGAGAGGCCCCCTTAACCAATGAGCAGTTCTTC. Protein: CASSLREAPLTNEQFF. Supplemented by reference TRBV7-3 and TRBJ2-1, the full variable domain reads GAGVSQTPSNKVTEKGKYVELRCDPISGHTALYWYRQSLGQGPEFLIYFQGTGAADDSGLPNDRFFAVRPEGSVSTLKIQRTERGDSAVYLCASSLREAPLTNEQFFGPGTRLTVL.

V and J are TRBV3-1 (or the pseudogene TRBV3-2) and TRBJ2-1, with D perhaps matching TRBD2 (6 bases). The CDR3 sequence is 15 residues long. V dropped 4 bases and J dropped 0 bases, with 10 bases sitting between them. Per the germline V gene, CDR1 is LGHDT and CDR2 is YNNKEL (reference sequence). CDR3 DNA: TGTGCCAGCAGCCTGCCCGGGGGCTCCTACAATGAGCAGTTCTTC. Protein: CASSLPGGSYNEQFF.

V is TRBV11-2 and J is TRBJ1-5; possible D gene TRBD1, 5 bases. Trimming stripped 4 bases from V and 7 bases from J, with 11 bases between. From germline, CDR1 is SGHAT and CDR2 FQNNGV. The CDR3 is 13 amino acids. For the CDR3, the DNA is TGTGCCAGCAGCTCAGGGAAGGGACAGCCCCAGCATTTT. Encoded protein: CASSSGKGQPQHF.

J is TRBJ1-2 and V is TRBV9; 7 nucleotides align to TRBD1. Unmatched junction bases numbered 5, after V lost 4 bases and J lost 2 bases. The CDR3 is 14 amino acids. Germline V lookup: CDR1 SGDLS, CDR2 YYNGEE. The CDR3 here is CASSLQGPNYGYTF. Written as DNA, the CDR3 is TGTGCCAGCAGCTTACAGGGGCCAAACTATGGCTACACCTTC.

V is TRBV10-2 and J is TRBJ1-6, with D maybe TRBD1 (5 bases). The CDR3 has 15 amino acids. With 8 bases removed from V and 0 bases from J, the gap between germline ends came to 11 bases. CDR1 is WSHSY and CDR2 is SAAADI in the germline V gene. The CDR3 reads CASSWGSSYNSPLHF. The DNA for the CDR3 is TGCGCCAGCTCTTGGGGCAGCTCCTATAATTCACCCCTCCACTTT.

This chain connects TRBV3-1 (or the pseudogene TRBV3-2) to TRBJ1-4; D gene ambiguous. Looked up from germline, CDR1 is LGHDT and CDR2 is YNNKEL (reference sequence). V was clipped by 1 base and J by 4 bases, with 7 bases between them. The CDR3 covers 14 residues. This CDR3 reads CASSQARFNEKLFF. CDR3 DNA sequence: TGTGCCAGCAGCCAAGCCAGGTTTAATGAAAAACTGTTTTTT.

This clone is labeled as medium-sized. The rearrangement uses TRBV10-1 and TRBJ1-1; D remains unclear. V was shortened by 6 bases and J by 1 base, with 9 bases between the two germline ends. Germline V gene sequence: CDR1 WNHNN, CDR2 SYGVQD (reference sequence). This CDR3 has 13 residues. The CDR3 spells CASRASPNTEAFF. In nucleotides, the CDR3 is TGCGCCAGCAGGGCTTCACCGAACACTGAAGCTTTCTTT.

This chain links TRBV29-1 with TRBJ2-7; 15 bases agree with TRBD2. The V and J ends lost 4 bases and 2 bases, in that order; junction bases with no gene match: 3. This CDR3 comprises 15 residues. Germline loops: CDR1 SQVTM, CDR2 ANQGSEA. CDR3 in amino acids: CSVVGTSGRTYEQYF. The CDR3 DNA sequence: TGCAGCGTTGTAGGGACTAGCGGGAGGACCTACGAGCAGTACTTC.

This rearrangement joins TRBV2 to TRBJ2-7, with 7 bases that match TRBD2. Unmatched junction bases numbered 14, after V lost 8 bases and J lost 7 bases. The CDR3 totals 14 residues. CDR1 and CDR2 (germline): SNHLY, FYNNEI. The DNA of the CDR3 is TGTGCCAGCGGGAGGGCGCGGGAGATTTGGGAGCAGTACTTC. Its protein is CASGRAREIWEQYF.

This clone has a handful of counts. The chain is built from TRBV11-2 and TRBJ2-1; tentatively, D is TRBD2 (6 bases). CDR3 length equals 15 residues. Germline V gives CDR1 SGHAT, CDR2 FQNNGV. Between the trimmed V and J ends, which lost 2 bases and 9 bases, there was a span of 17 bases. The CDR3 nucleotides read TGTGCCAGCAGCTTAAGACTAGACGGGGAGGTTGAGCAGTTCTTC. As protein: CASSLRLDGEVEQFF.

The table lists this clone with a count of one. The CDR3: CASSQTDSNQPQHF. CDR3 sequence (DNA): TGTGCCAGCAGCCAGACAGATAGCAATCAGCCCCAGCATTTT. This sequence joins TRBV7-9 and TRBJ1-5; a possible D gene is TRBD1 (5 bases). Germline-derived CDR1 and CDR2 are SEHNR and FQNEAQ (reference sequence). The CDR3 spans 14 residues. V lost 5 bases and J 0 bases, leaving 8 bases between the germline ends.

The V and J genes are TRBV2 and TRBJ1-5; D remains unclear. CDR3 length equals 15 residues. The V and J ends lost 3 bases and 1 base respectively, with 10 bases between them. Germline assignment: CDR1 SNHLY and CDR2 FYNNEI. The CDR3 spells CASSDLGQSNQPQHF. In nucleotides, the CDR3 is TGTGCCAGCAGTGATCTTGGGCAGAGCAATCAGCCCCAGCATTTT. Filled out from reference TRBV2 and TRBJ1-5, the complete variable domain reads EPEVTQTPSHQVTQMGQEVILRCVPISNHLYFYWYRQILGQKVEFLVSFYNNEISEKSEIFDDQFSVERPDGSNFTLKIRSTKLEDSAMYFCASSDLGQSNQPQHFGDGTRLSIL.

This chain connects TRBV11-2 to TRBJ1-5; 10 nucleotides align to TRBD1. In germline, CDR1 is SGHAT, CDR2 FQNNGV. The CDR3 spans 16 residues. V lost 5 bases to trimming and J lost 4 bases; unmatched junction nucleotides: 8. CDR3 amino acids: CASSRRGTGENQPQHF. The DNA of the CDR3 is TGTGCCAGCAGCCGCCGGGGGACAGGGGAGAATCAGCCCCAGCATTTT.

The gene calls are TRBV5-1 and TRBJ1-1, with D possibly being TRBD1 (5 bases). The V gene's germline CDR1 is SGHRS and CDR2 YFSETQ. Trimming cost V 0 bases and J 7 bases, with 13 bases left between them. The CDR3 is made up of 14 amino acids. DNA of the CDR3: TGCGCCAGCAGCTTGGGGCAGGGAGGAGGTGAAGCTTTCTTT. This translates into CASSLGQGGGEAFF.

The J gene is TRBJ2-5, the V gene TRBV14; D is undetermined. Trimming removed 4 bases from V and 4 bases from J, with 10 bases in between. From germline, CDR1 is SGHDN and CDR2 FVKESK. This CDR3 region has 13 residues. CDR3 DNA: TGTGCCAGCAGCCGAAGGCGGCGAGAGACCCAGTACTTC. Its protein is CASSRRRRETQYF.

This clone appeared a few times. The V gene is TRBV30, the J gene TRBJ2-5; TRBD1 agrees at 9 bases. V lost 3 bases and J lost 4; bases outside the gene matches: 0. This CDR3 is built from 12 residues. Germline CDR1 GTSNPN, CDR2 SVGIG (reference sequence). The CDR3 loop reads CAWRQGAETQYF. The CDR3 DNA reads as TGTGCCTGGAGACAGGGGGCAGAGACCCAGTACTTC. The whole variable domain, filled in from reference TRBV30 and TRBJ2-5, reads SQTIHQWPATLVQPVGSPLSLECTVEGTSNPNLYWYRQAAGRGLQLLFYSVGIGQISSEVPQNLSASRPQDRQFILSSKKLLLSDSGFYLCAWRQGAETQYFGPGTRLLVL.

The chain carries TRBV30 and TRBJ2-1, with D tentatively TRBD2 (6 bases). The germline CDR1 and CDR2 sequences are GTSNPN and SVGIG (reference sequence). There are 14 residues in the CDR3. V shed 2 bases and J shed 10 bases, with 18 bases lying between them. DNA of the CDR3: TGTGCCTGGAGTCCAGGGACTCGCCCAGGCGAGCAGTTCTTC. The encoded protein is CAWSPGTRPGEQFF. The variable domain in full, completed from reference TRBV30 and TRBJ2-1, reads SQTIHQWPATLVQPVGSPLSLECTVEGTSNPNLYWYRQAAGRGLQLLFYSVGIGQISSEVPQNLSASRPQDRQFILSSKKLLLSDSGFYLCAWSPGTRPGEQFFGPGTRLTVL.